This TCR beta chain was found in a study of T cell changes during pregnancy in multiple sclerosis. Libraries were prepared by immunoSEQ multiplex PCR; TCRdb keeps only in-frame clonotypes and omits some of them. The sample holds 35,000 to 40,000 clones, roughly 85% seen once. Unmatched junction bases numbered 7, after V lost 3 bases and J lost 6 bases. Germline loops: CDR1 SGHNT, CDR2 YENEEA. This CDR3 has 14 residues. The material sequenced was CD4+ T cells from peripheral blood mononuclear cells, taken before pregnancy. The V and J genes are TRBV11-3 and TRBJ1-2, with 7 bases that match TRBD1. The TCR was taken from a female donor with multiple sclerosis, enrolled in a pregnancy study. The CDR3: CASSLGPGGNGYTF. CDR3 sequence (DNA): TGTGCCAGCAGCTTGGGCCCAGGGGGGAATGGCTACACCTTC.